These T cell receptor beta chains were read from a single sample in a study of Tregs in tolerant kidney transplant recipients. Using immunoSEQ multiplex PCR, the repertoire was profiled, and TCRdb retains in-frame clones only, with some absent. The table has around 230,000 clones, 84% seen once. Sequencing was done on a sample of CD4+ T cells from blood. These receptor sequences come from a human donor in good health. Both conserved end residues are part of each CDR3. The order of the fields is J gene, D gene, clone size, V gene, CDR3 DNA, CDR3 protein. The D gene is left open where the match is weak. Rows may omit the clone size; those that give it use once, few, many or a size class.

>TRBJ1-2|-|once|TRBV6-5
TGTGCCAGCAGGTCAGTGTCTGGCTACACCTTC
CASRSVSGYTF
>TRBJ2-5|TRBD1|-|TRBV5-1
TGCGCCAGCAGCCCCACCGACGTGACAGGGGAAGAGACCCAGTACTTC
CASSPTDVTGEETQYF
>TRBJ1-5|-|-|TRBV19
TGTGCCAGTAGTCGAGAAGGGACATTTAATCAGCCCCAGCATTTT
CASSREGTFNQPQHF
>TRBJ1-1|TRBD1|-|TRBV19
TGTGCCAGTACCCACCAGAGGGGGCGTGTCACTGAAGCTTTCTTT
CASTHQRGRVTEAFF
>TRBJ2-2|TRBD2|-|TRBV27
TGTGCCAGCAGTACCCGGACTAGTGGTCTCACCGGGGAGCTGTTTTTT
CASSTRTSGLTGELFF
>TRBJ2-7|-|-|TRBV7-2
TGTGCCAGCAGCAACACGGACGGAACCCAACGGTACTTC
CASSNTDGTQRYF
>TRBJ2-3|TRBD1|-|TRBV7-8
TGTGCCAGCAGCTTGGGACAGGGAACAGATACGCAGTATTTT
CASSLGQGTDTQYF
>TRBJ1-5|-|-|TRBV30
TGTGCCTGGAGCGTCGACAGGCTGCGCAATCAGCCCCAGCATTTT
CAWSVDRLRNQPQHF
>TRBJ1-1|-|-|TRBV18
TGTGCCAGCTCACCACAGACAGACATCACTGAAGCTTTCTTT
CASSPQTDITEAFF
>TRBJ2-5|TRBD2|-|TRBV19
TGTGCCAGTAGTGCCTCTAGCGGGGAACAAGAGACCCAGTACTTC
CASSASSGEQETQYF
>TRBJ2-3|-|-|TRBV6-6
TGTGCCAGCCGGCGGGAAAGCACAGATACGCAGTATTTT
CASRRESTDTQYF
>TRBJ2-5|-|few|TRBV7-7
TGTGCTAGCAGCTTAGCCAGGGGTGGAGAGACCCAGTACTTC
CASSLARGGETQYF
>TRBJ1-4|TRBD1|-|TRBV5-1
TGCGCCAGCAGCTTGCAGGGGGCGGGTGAAAAACTGTTTTTT
CASSLQGAGEKLFF
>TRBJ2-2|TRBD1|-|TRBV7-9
TGTGCCAGCGGACAGGGGGAAAACACCGGGGAGCTGTTTTTT
CASGQGENTGELFF
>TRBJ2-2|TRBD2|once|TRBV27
TGTGCCAGCAGACCGACTAGCGGGAGGATAGACGGGGAGCTGTTTTTT
CASRPTSGRIDGELFF
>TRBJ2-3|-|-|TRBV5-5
TGTGCCAGCAGCTTGATTCTCACAGATACGCAGTATTTT
CASSLILTDTQYF
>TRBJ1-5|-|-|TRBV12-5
TGTGCTAGTGCCTCTGGGGGAACCAGCAATCAGCCCCAGCATTTT
CASASGGTSNQPQHF
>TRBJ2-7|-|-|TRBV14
TGTGCCAGCAGCCGCCAGGCGTTCTCTGAGCAGTACTTC
CASSRQAFSEQYF
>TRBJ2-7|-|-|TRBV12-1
TGTGCCAGCAGCCTAGGACAGCCCTACGAGCAGTACTTC
CASSLGQPYEQYF
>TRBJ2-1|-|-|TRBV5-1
TGCGCCAGCAGCTTGGGTGCAGGGCCGCTCCTCCCTGAGCAGTTCTTC
CASSLGAGPLLPEQFF
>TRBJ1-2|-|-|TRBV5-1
TGCGCCAGCAGCACGCAACCGGGACCCGGGAGGGGCTACACCTTC
CASSTQPGPGRGYTF
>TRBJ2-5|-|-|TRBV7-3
TGTGCCAGCAGCTCCCCAGGGAAACAAGAGACCCAGTACTTC
CASSSPGKQETQYF
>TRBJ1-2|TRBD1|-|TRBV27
TGTGCCAGCAGAAGTACAGGGGTGTACTATGGCTACACCTTC
CASRSTGVYYGYTF
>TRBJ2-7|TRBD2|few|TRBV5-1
TGCGCCAGCAGCTTGGCCGCGACGGGGGGTTTCTACGAGCAGTACTTC
CASSLAATGGFYEQYF
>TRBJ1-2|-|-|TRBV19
TGTGCCGGTACGTCAGGAGATGGCTACACCTTC
CAGTSGDGYTF
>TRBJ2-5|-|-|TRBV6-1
TGTGCCGGCAGTGAAGCGTTGGAGCTGGGGACCCAGTACTTC
CAGSEALELGTQYF
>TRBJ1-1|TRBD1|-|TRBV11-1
TGTGCCAGCAGCTCAACAGGGGGCTGGGACACTGAAGCTTTCTTT
CASSSTGGWDTEAFF
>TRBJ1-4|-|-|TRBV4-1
TGCGCCAGCAGCCAAGATAGGGGACGTGAAAAACTGTTTTTT
CASSQDRGREKLFF
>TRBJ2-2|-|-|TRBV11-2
TGTGCCAGCAGCTTTAGGCCGGGACAGGAGCTGTTTTTT
CASSFRPGQELFF
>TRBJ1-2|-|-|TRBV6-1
TGTGCCAGCAGTGTACAGAGAGGGGACTATGGCTACACCTTC
CASSVQRGDYGYTF
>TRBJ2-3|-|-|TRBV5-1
TGCGCCAGCAGCTTACCAGGGGGGTGGGATACGCAGTATTTT
CASSLPGGWDTQYF
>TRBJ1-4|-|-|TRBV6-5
TGTGCCAGCAGTTACCGGTCCGAAAAACTGTTTTTT
CASSYRSEKLFF
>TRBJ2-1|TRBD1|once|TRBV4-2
TGTGCCAGCAGCCACTACGACAGGGGGGAGCAGTTCTTC
CASSHYDRGEQFF
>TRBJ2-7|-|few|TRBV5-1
TGCGCCAGCAGCTTAAACAGCGCTTCATACGAGCAGTACTTC
CASSLNSASYEQYF
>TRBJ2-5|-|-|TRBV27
TGTGCCAGCAGCCGTCCCGCTGAGATGGGCTCCCTGCAAGAGACCCAGTACTTC
CASSRPAEMGSLQETQYF
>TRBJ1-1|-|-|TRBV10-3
TGTGCCATCAGTGAGTCGGTAGACTCGGAAGCTTTCTTT
CAISESVDSEAFF
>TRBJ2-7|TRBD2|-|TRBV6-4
TGTGCCAGCAGTGTCCAAGCGGGAGGGCACTACGAGCAGTACTTC
CASSVQAGGHYEQYF
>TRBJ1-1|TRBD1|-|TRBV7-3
TGTGCCAGCAGCTCGAATGCAGGGGGGGACACTGAAGCTTTCTTT
CASSSNAGGDTEAFF
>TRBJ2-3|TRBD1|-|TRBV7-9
TGTGCCAGCAGCATATCAGGGGGTAACACAGATACGCAGTATTTT
CASSISGGNTDTQYF